The rows below give T cell receptor beta chains drawn from one sample of a study of T cell changes during pregnancy in multiple sclerosis. Sequenced by immunoSEQ multiplex PCR; TCRdb stores in-frame clones only, minus some. The table lists approximately 87,000 clones, around nine tenths of them singletons. Here the sequenced sample was CD4+ T cells from peripheral blood mononuclear cells, taken in the second trimester of pregnancy. The receptor source for this set is a female donor with multiple sclerosis, enrolled in a pregnancy study. The CDR3 runs from the conserved cysteine through the conserved F or W. Each record gives: V gene, clone size, J gene, D gene, CDR3 DNA, CDR3 protein. The D gene is left open where the match is weak. Clone size is given for some rows only: seen once, a few or many times, or a class if the clone is expanded.

TRBV5-5,few,TRBJ1-6,NA,TGTGCCAGCAGCACGCGTGATCCATCACCCCTCCACTTT,CASSTRDPSPLHF
TRBV7-8,NA,TRBJ1-6,TRBD1,TGTGCCAGCAGCTTGGGACAGTTCTATAATTCACCCCTCCACTTT,CASSLGQFYNSPLHF
TRBV6-5,NA,TRBJ1-6,NA,TGTGCCAGCAACTCAGGGTTCGACAATTCACCCCTCCACTTT,CASNSGFDNSPLHF
TRBV7-9,NA,TRBJ2-1,TRBD2,TGTGCCAGCAGGGTAGCGGGAGGGGGGGATGAGCAGTTCTTC,CASRVAGGGDEQFF
TRBV6-6,NA,TRBJ2-7,NA,TGTGCCAGCAGTTACGCCCGGAGCGAAATCTACGAGCAGTACTTC,CASSYARSEIYEQYF
TRBV9,NA,TRBJ2-7,NA,TGTGCCAGCAGCGTAGGAGCTAGCGTCCACGAGCAGTACTTC,CASSVGASVHEQYF
TRBV2,NA,TRBJ2-1,TRBD2,TGTGCCAGCAGGGTAGCGGGACTCTACAATGAGCAGTTCTTC,CASRVAGLYNEQFF
TRBV30,once,TRBJ1-1,NA,TGTGCCTGCCTATGGACGGGGGGATATAACACTGAAGCTTTCTTT,CACLWTGGYNTEAFF
TRBV30,NA,TRBJ2-7,TRBD2,TGTGCCTGGAGTGTACGGGGACTAGCGGGGGACCGAAGCTACGAGCAGTACTTC,CAWSVRGLAGDRSYEQYF
TRBV11-3,NA,TRBJ1-6,TRBD1,TGTGCCAGCAGCAGACGAGGACAGGGTGGCAGTCCACCCCTCCACTTT,CASSRRGQGGSPPLHF
TRBV6-1,NA,TRBJ2-1,NA,TGTGCCAGCAGTGGACGACGGGAGATCTCCTACAATGAGCAGTTCTTC,CASSGRREISYNEQFF
TRBV5-1,NA,TRBJ2-1,NA,TGCGCCAGCAGCTTGGACGGCTGGCTTGTAAAGGGGGATGAGCAGTTCTTC,CASSLDGWLVKGDEQFF
TRBV6-6,NA,TRBJ2-2,TRBD1,TGTGCCAGCAGTCCCGCCGGGACAGAGCGCGGGGAGCTGTTTTTT,CASSPAGTERGELFF
TRBV30,few,TRBJ1-1,TRBD1,TGTGCCTGGAGCCCGGACAGGTCAGGTGAAGCTTTCTTT,CAWSPDRSGEAFF
TRBV2,NA,TRBJ2-7,TRBD1,TGTGCCAGCAGAATAGACAGGGAAAGCTCCTACGAGCAGTACTTC,CASRIDRESSYEQYF
TRBV2,NA,TRBJ2-3,TRBD2,TGTGCCAGCAGGCCCGGGGGGATAGATACGCAGTATTTT,CASRPGGIDTQYF
TRBV9,NA,TRBJ2-1,TRBD2,TGTGCCAGCAGCGATGGACTAGCGGTGGATACTAACAATGAGCAGTTCTTC,CASSDGLAVDTNNEQFF
TRBV5-1,once,TRBJ2-7,NA,TGCGCCAGCAGCTTGACAGGGAACTCCTACGAGCAGTACTTC,CASSLTGNSYEQYF
TRBV18,NA,TRBJ2-7,TRBD2,TGTGCCAGCTCACCAACTCATATCCGCGGGGGGAACTACGAGCAGTACTTC,CASSPTHIRGGNYEQYF
TRBV30,NA,TRBJ2-3,TRBD1,TGTGCCTGGAGTGAATTAGGGTCAGGGGGCCCGAATACGCAGTATTTT,CAWSELGSGGPNTQYF
TRBV2,NA,TRBJ1-2,TRBD1,TGTGCCAGCAGTGGGGGGACAGGGGCTTTGTATGGCTACACCTTC,CASSGGTGALYGYTF
TRBV28,NA,TRBJ1-2,TRBD1,TGTGCCAGCAGGCGACAGGGCCTAGGGGAGGGCTACACCTTC,CASRRQGLGEGYTF
TRBV5-5,NA,TRBJ2-7,NA,TGTGCCAGCAGCTTGGAAGGCAGGGTTTACGAGCAGTACTTC,CASSLEGRVYEQYF
TRBV5-8,NA,TRBJ2-3,NA,TGTGCCAGCAGCTTGGGGCGGAGCACAGATACGCAGTATTTT,CASSLGRSTDTQYF
TRBV11-3,once,TRBJ1-4,TRBD1,TGTGCCAGCAGCGTTACAGGGGGCGCAGGGGAAAAACTGTTTTTT,CASSVTGGAGEKLFF
TRBV6-5,once,TRBJ2-5,NA,TGTGCCAGCAGTTACTCGGGAGGTGCGGCCCAAGAGACCCAGTACTTC,CASSYSGGAAQETQYF
TRBV28,NA,TRBJ1-5,TRBD1,TGTGCCAGCAGCCGGGACAGGGGAAGCAATCAGCCCCAGCATTTT,CASSRDRGSNQPQHF
TRBV7-7,NA,TRBJ2-2,NA,TGTGCCAGCAGCGGGAGCGGGAACACCGGGGAGCTGTTTTTT,CASSGSGNTGELFF
TRBV6-1,NA,TRBJ2-7,TRBD2,TGTGCCAGCAGTGAACTAGCGGGAATGATCCACGAGCAGTACTTC,CASSELAGMIHEQYF
TRBV4-1,NA,TRBJ1-1,NA,TGCGCCAGCAGCCAAATGCGGGGGGTGTCTGAAGCTTTCTTT,CASSQMRGVSEAFF
TRBV2,NA,TRBJ1-3,TRBD1,TGTGCCGGCAAGGGGGCTAGCTCTGGAAACACCATATATTTT,CAGKGASSGNTIYF
TRBV30,NA,TRBJ1-2,TRBD1,TGTGCCTGGAGCCACAGGGGGCCTTATGGCTACACCTTC,CAWSHRGPYGYTF
TRBV18,NA,TRBJ1-2,NA,TGTGCCAGCTCAAGGACAAGTGATCAGGGGCGGAATTATGGCTACACCTTC,CASSRTSDQGRNYGYTF
TRBV5-1,few,TRBJ2-5,TRBD2,TGCGCCAGCAGCTTGGGGACTAGCCACCAAGAGACCCAGTACTTC,CASSLGTSHQETQYF
TRBV5-6,NA,TRBJ1-6,NA,TGTGCCAGCAGCTTGCCGGGGGGTCAGGCAATTCGGTCCCTCCACTTT,CASSLPGGQAIRSLHF
TRBV5-4,NA,TRBJ1-1,TRBD1,TGTGCCAGCAGCTCCTCGGGACAGGGATTTTCTGAAGCTTTCTTT,CASSSSGQGFSEAFF
TRBV5-1,NA,TRBJ1-2,TRBD1,TGCGCCAGCAGCTTGGACGGACAGGGGGTCTTAGGGGGCTACACCTTC,CASSLDGQGVLGGYTF
TRBV27,NA,TRBJ1-2,TRBD1,TGTGCCAGCAGTTACGCCGGGACAGGAGCGACCGGCTACACCTTC,CASSYAGTGATGYTF
TRBV29-1,once,TRBJ1-2,TRBD1,TGCAGCGCCATACGGACAGGCGTCTATGGCTACACCTTC,CSAIRTGVYGYTF
TRBV7-3,NA,TRBJ2-7,NA,TGTGCCAGCAGCCGCGGATTGGGCTACGAGCAGTACTTC,CASSRGLGYEQYF
TRBV13,NA,TRBJ2-1,TRBD2,TGTGCCAGCAGCATCTATAGCGGGGGGAACAATGAGCAGTTCTTC,CASSIYSGGNNEQFF